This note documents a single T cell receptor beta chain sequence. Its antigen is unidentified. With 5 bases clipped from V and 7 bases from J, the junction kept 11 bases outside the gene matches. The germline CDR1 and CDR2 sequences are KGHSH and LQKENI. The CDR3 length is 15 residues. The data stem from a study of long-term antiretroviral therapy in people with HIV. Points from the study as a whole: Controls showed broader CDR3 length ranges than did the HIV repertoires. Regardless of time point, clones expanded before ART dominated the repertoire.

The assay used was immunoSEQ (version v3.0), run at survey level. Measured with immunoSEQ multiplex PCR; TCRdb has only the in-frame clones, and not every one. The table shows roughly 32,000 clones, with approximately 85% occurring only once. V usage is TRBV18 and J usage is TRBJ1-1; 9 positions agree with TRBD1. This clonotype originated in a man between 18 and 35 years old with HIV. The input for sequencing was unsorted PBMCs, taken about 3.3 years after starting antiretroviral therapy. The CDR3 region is CASSSAPGQGGEAFF. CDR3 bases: TGTGCCAGCTCATCCGCCCCGGGACAGGGTGGTGAAGCTTTCTTT.